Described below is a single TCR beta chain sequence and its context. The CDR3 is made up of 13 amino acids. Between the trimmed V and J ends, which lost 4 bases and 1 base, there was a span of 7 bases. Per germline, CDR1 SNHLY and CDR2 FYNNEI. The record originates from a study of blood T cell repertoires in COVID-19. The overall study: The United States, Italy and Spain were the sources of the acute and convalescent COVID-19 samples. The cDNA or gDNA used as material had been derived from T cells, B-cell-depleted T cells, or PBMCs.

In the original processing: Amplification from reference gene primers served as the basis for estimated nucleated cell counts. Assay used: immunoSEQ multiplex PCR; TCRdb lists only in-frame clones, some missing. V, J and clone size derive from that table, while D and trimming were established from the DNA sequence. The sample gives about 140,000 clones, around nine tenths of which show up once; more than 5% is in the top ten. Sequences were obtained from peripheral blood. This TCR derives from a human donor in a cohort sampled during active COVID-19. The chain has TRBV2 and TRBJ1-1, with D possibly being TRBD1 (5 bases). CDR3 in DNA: TGTGCCAGCAGTGTTCAGGGGAACACTGAAGCTTTCTTT. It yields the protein CASSVQGNTEAFF.